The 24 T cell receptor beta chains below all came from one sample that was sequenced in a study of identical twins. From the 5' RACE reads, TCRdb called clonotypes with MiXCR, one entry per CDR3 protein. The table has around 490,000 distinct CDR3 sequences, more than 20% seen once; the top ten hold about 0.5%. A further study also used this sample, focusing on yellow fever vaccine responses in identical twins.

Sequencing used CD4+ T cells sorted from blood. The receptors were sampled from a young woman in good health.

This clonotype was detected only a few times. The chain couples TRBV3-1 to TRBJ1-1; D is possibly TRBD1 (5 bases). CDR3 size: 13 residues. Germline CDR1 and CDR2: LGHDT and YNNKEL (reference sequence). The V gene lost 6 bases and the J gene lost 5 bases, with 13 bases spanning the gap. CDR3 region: CASSQTRGTEAFF. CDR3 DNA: TGTGCCAGCAGTCAGACTCGGGGGACTGAAGCTTTCTTT.

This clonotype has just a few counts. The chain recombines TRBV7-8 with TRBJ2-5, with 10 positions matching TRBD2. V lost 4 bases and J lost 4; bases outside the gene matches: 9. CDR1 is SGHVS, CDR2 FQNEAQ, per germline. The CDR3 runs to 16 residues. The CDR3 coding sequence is TGTGCCAGCAGCTCCCTACTAGCGGGGAGGGGAGAGACCCAGTACTTC. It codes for CASSSLLAGRGETQYF.

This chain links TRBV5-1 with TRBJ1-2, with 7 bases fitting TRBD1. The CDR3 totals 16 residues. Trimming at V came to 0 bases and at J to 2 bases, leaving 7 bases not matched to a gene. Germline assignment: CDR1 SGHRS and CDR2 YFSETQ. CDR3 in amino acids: CASSLALDRPNYGYTF. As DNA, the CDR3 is TGCGCCAGCAGCTTGGCTTTGGACAGGCCAAACTATGGCTACACCTTC.

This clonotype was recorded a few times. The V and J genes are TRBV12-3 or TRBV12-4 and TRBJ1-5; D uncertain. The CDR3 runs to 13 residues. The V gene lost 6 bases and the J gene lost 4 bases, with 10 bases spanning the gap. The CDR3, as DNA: TGTGCCAGCAGGGTTTCCTTAAATCAGCCCCAGCATTTT. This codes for CASRVSLNQPQHF.

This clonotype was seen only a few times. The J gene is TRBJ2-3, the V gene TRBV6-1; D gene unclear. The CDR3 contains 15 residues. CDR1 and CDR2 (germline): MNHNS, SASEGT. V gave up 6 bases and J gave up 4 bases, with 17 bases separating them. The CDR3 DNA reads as TGTGCCAGCAGCCGCCTGGCGGAGAGGTCAGATACGCAGTATTTT. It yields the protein CASSRLAERSDTQYF.

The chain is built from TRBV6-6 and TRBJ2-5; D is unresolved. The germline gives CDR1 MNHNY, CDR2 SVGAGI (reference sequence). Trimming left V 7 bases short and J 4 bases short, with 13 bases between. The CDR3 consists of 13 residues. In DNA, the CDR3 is TGTGCCAGCAATGACGCTGGAAGAGAGACCCAGTACTTC. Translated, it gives CASNDAGRETQYF.

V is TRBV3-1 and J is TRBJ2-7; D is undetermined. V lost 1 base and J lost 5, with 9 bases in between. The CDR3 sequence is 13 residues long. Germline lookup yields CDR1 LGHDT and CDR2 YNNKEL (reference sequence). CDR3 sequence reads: CASSQGGSNEQYF. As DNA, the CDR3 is TGTGCCAGCAGCCAAGGGGGTAGCAACGAGCAGTACTTC.

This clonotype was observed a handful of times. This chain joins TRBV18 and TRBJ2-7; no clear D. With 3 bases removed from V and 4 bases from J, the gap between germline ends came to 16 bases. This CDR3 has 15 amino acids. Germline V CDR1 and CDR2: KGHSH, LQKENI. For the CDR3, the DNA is TGTGCCAGCTCACCCTCGGTGGCGGTGGGGTACGAGCAGTACTTC. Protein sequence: CASSPSVAVGYEQYF.

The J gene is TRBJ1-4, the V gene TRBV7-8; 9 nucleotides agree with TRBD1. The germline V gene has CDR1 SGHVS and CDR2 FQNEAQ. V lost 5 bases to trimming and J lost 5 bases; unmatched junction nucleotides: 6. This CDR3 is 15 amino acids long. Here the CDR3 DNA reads TGTGCCAGCAGCCTAAAGACAGGGGGGAATGAAAAACTGTTTTTT. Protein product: CASSLKTGGNEKLFF.

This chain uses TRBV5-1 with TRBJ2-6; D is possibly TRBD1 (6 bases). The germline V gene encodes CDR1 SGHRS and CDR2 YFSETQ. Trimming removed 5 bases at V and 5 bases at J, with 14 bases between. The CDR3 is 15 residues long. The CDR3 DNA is TGCGCCAGCAGAGAGGGGGTGCAGCGGGCCAACGTCCTGACTTTC. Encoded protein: CASREGVQRANVLTF.

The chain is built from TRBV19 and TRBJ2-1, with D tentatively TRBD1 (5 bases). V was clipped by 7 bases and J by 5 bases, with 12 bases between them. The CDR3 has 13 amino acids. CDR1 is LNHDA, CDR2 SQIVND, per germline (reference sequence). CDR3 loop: CASNLQGDNEQFF. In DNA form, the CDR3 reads TGTGCCAGTAACTTGCAAGGGGACAATGAGCAGTTCTTC.

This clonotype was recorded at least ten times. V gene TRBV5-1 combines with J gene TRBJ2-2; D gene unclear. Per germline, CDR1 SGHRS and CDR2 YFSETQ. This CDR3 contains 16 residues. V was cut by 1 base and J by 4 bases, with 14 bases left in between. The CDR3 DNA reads TGCGCCAGCAGCTTGATCCCCTCGGACGGCACCGGGGAGCTGTTTTTT. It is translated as CASSLIPSDGTGELFF.

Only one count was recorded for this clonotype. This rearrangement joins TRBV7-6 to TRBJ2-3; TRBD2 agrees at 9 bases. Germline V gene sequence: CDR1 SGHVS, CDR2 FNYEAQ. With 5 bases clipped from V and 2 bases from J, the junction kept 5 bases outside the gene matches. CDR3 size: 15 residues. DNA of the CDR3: TGTGCCAGCAGCACCAGGACTAGCGCCACAGATACGCAGTATTTT. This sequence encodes CASSTRTSATDTQYF.

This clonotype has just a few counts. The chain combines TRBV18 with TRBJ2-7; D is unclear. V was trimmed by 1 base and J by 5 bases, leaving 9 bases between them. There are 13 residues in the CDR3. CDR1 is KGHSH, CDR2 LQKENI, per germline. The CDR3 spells CASSPLSRNEQYF. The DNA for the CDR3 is TGTGCCAGCTCACCACTTTCGAGGAACGAGCAGTACTTC. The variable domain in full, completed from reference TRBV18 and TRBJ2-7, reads NAGVMQNPRHLVRRRGQEARLRCSPMKGHSHVYWYRQLPEEGLKFMVYLQKENIIDESGMPKERFSAEFPKEGPSILRIQQVVRGDSAAYFCASSPLSRNEQYFGPGTRLTVT.

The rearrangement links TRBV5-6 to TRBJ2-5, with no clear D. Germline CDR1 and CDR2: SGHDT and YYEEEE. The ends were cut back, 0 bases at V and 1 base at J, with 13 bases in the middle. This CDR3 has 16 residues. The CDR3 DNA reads TGTGCCAGCAGCTTGGGCCCAATTGTAGCCCAAGAGACCCAGTACTTC. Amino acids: CASSLGPIVAQETQYF. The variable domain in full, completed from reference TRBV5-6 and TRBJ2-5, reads DAGVTQSPTHLIKTRGQQVTLRCSPKSGHDTVSWYQQALGQGPQFIFQYYEEEERQRGNFPDRFSGHQFPNYSSELNVNALLLGDSALYLCASSLGPIVAQETQYFGPGTRLLVL.

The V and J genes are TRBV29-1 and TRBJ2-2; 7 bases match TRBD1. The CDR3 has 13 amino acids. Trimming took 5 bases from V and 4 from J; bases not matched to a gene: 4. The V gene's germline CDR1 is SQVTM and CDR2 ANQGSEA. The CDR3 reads CSVKGGSTGELFF. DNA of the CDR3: TGCAGCGTTAAAGGGGGCTCCACCGGGGAGCTGTTTTTT.

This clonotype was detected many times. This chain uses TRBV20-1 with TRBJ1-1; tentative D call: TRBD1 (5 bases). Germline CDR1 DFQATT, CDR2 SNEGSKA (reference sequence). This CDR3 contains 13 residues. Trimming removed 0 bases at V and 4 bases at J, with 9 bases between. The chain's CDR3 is CSAREGGTTEAFF. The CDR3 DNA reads TGCAGTGCTAGAGAGGGGGGGACCACTGAAGCTTTCTTT.

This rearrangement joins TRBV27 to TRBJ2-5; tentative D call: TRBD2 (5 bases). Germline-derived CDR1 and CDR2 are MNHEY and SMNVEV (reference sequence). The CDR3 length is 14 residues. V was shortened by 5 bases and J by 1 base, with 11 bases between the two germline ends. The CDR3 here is CASSPQTTQETQYF. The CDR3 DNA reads TGTGCCAGCAGTCCACAGACTACCCAAGAGACCCAGTACTTC.

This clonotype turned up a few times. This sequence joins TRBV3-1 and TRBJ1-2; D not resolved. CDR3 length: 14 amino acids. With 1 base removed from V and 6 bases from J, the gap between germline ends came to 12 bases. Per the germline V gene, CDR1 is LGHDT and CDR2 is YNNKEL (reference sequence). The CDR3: CASSQADGRNGYTF. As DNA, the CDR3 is TGTGCCAGCAGCCAAGCGGACGGGAGAAATGGCTACACCTTC.

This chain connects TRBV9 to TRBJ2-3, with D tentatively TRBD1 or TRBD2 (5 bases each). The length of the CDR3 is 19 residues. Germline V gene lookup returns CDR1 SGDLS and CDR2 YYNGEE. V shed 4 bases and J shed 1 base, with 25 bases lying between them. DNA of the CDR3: TGTGCCAGCAGCCCACCCCTCCTGGGACCCAGGTCGGGCACAGATACGCAGTATTTT. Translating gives CASSPPLLGPRSGTDTQYF.

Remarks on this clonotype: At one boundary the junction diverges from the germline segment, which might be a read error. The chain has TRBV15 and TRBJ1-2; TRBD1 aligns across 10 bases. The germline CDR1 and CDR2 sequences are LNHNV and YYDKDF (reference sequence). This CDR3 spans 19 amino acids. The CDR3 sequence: CAASRDIGGQGVNPYGYTF. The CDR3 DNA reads TGTGCCGCCAGCAGAGATATAGGCGGACAGGGGGTCAACCCGTATGGCTACACCTTC.

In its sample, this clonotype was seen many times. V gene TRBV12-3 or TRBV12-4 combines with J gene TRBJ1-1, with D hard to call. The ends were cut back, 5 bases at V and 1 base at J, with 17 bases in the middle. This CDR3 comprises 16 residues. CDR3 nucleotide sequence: TGTGCCAGCAGTCCCCGTAACTGGGGAGGGAACACTGAAGCTTTCTTT. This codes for CASSPRNWGGNTEAFF.

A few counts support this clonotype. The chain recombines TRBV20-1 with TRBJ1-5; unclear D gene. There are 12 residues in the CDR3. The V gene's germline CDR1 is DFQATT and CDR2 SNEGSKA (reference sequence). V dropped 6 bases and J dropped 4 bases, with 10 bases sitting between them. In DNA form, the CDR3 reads TGCAGTGCCGCCGAAGGGAATCAGCCCCAGCATTTT. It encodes CSAAEGNQPQHF.

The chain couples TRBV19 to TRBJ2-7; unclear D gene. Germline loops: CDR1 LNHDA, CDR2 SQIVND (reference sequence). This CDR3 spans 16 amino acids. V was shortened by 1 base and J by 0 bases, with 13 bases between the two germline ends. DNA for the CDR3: TGTGCCAGTAGTATAGCAGCCGGGTCGAGCTCCTACGAGCAGTACTTC. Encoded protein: CASSIAAGSSSYEQYF.